Below are 30 T cell receptor beta chains sequenced from a single sample in a study of blood T cell repertoires in COVID-19. Profiled with immunoSEQ multiplex PCR; TCRdb holds only in-frame clones, not every one. Found here are some 53,000 clones, around 86% of them singletons; the top ten hold 12% to 15%. Material for sequencing was peripheral blood. Receptors originate from a man between 65 and 85 years old with acute or convalescent COVID-19.

The chain recombines TRBV5-1 with TRBJ2-5; TRBD1 matches at 8 bases. The V and J ends lost 4 bases and 9 bases, in that order; junction bases with no gene match: 8. CDR3 length: 13 residues. Germline V CDR1 and CDR2: SGHRS, YFSETQ. The CDR3 loop reads CASSQGQAAAQYF. CDR3 nucleotide sequence: TGCGCCAGCAGCCAGGGACAGGCCGCGGCCCAGTACTTC. The full variable domain, rest sourced from reference TRBV5-1 and TRBJ2-5, is KAGVTQTPRYLIKTRGQQVTLSCSPISGHRSVSWYQQTPGQGLQFLFEYFSETQRNKGNFPGRFSGRQFSNSRSEMNVSTLELGDSALYLCASSQGQAAAQYFGPGTRLLVL.

The gene calls are TRBV9 and TRBJ2-1, with 9 bases matching TRBD2. The CDR3 loop spans 16 amino acids. The germline gives CDR1 SGDLS, CDR2 YYNGEE. V lost 0 bases, J lost 4 bases, and 5 bases stayed unmatched. Here the CDR3 reads CASSVESAGGYNEQFF. CDR3 nucleotide sequence: TGTGCCAGCAGCGTAGAATCAGCGGGGGGTTACAATGAGCAGTTCTTC.

The chain employs TRBV7-2 and TRBJ2-7; possible D gene TRBD2, 6 bases. The CDR3 is made up of 14 amino acids. V lost 5 bases to trimming and J lost 2 bases, with 13 bases between them. From germline, CDR1 is SGHTA and CDR2 FQGNSA. The CDR3 DNA reads as TGTGCCAGCAGCCTGGGGACTCTCCCCTACGAGCAGTACTTC. Amino acids: CASSLGTLPYEQYF.

The genes are TRBV7-9 and TRBJ2-7; 14 positions agree with TRBD2. With 5 bases clipped from V and 6 bases from J, the junction kept 3 bases outside the gene matches. This CDR3 spans 14 amino acids. The V gene's germline CDR1 is SEHNR and CDR2 FQNEAQ (reference sequence). The CDR3 sequence: CASSPGTSGSEQYF. Here the CDR3 DNA reads TGTGCCAGCAGCCCAGGGACTAGCGGGAGCGAGCAGTACTTC.

The chain employs TRBV3-1 (or the pseudogene TRBV3-2) and TRBJ1-5, with D uncertain. Germline CDR1 and CDR2: LGHDT and YNNKEL (reference sequence). The germline V and J ends were trimmed by 0 bases and 3 bases, with 9 bases remaining between them. This CDR3 comprises 15 residues. The CDR3, as DNA: TGTGCCAGCAGCCAAGACCTTATCCCCAATCAGCCCCAGCATTTT. Amino acid sequence: CASSQDLIPNQPQHF.

The chain combines TRBV7-9 with TRBJ2-5; 11 positions agree with TRBD2. From germline, CDR1 is SEHNR and CDR2 FQNEAQ (reference sequence). The CDR3 sequence is 14 residues long. V dropped 5 bases and J dropped 4; count of bases not matched to a gene: 3. The CDR3 loop is CASSHLAGGETQYF. The CDR3, as DNA: TGTGCCAGCAGCCACCTAGCGGGAGGAGAGACCCAGTACTTC. The full variable domain, rest sourced from reference TRBV7-9 and TRBJ2-5, is DTGVSQNPRHKITKRGQNVTFRCDPISEHNRLYWYRQTLGQGPEFLTYFQNEAQLEKSRLLSDRFSAERPKGSFSTLEIQRTEQGDSAMYLCASSHLAGGETQYFGPGTRLLVL.

This clone was observed a handful of times. This sequence joins TRBV5-4 and TRBJ2-7; tentative D call: TRBD2 (5 bases). The ends were cut back, 1 base at V and 2 bases at J, with 10 bases in the middle. Germline CDR1 SGHNT, CDR2 YYREEE (reference sequence). This CDR3 contains 14 residues. The DNA of the CDR3 is TGTGCCAGCAGCTTGTATCCGGGAACCTACGAGCAGTACGTC. The encoded protein is CASSLYPGTYEQYV.

The chain joins TRBV4-2 to TRBJ1-2; D unresolved. The CDR3 totals 15 residues. The V gene's germline CDR1 is LGHNA and CDR2 YNFKEQ. V was pared by 0 bases and J by 7 bases, with 15 bases between. The CDR3 loop reads CASSQEKAPRSGYTF. The CDR3 nucleotides read TGTGCCAGCAGCCAAGAAAAGGCCCCGCGGAGTGGCTACACCTTC.

This sequence joins TRBV18 and TRBJ2-5; TRBD1 matches at 9 bases. Germline loops: CDR1 KGHSH, CDR2 LQKENI. This CDR3 contains 13 residues. V shed 5 bases and J 4 bases; nucleotides not matched to a gene: 2. CDR3 DNA: TGTGCCAGCTCATGGGGACAGGGAGAGACCCAGTACTTC. Protein sequence: CASSWGQGETQYF.

The rearrangement links TRBV29-1 to TRBJ2-5, with TRBD1 matching 10 bases. J gave up 5 bases and V 3 bases, and 6 bases lay outside the gene matches. Germline loops: CDR1 SQVTM, CDR2 ANQGSEA. The CDR3 contains 14 residues. Here the CDR3 DNA reads TGCAGCGTTGAGAGACAGGGGGCATGGGAGACCCAGTACTTC. This codes for CSVERQGAWETQYF.

This clone was seen a handful of times. V gene TRBV13 combines with J gene TRBJ1-5, with D perhaps matching TRBD1 (6 bases). The CDR3 spans 12 residues. V lost 5 bases to trimming and J lost 9 bases, with 11 bases between them. The germline V gene encodes CDR1 PRHDT and CDR2 FYEKMQ (reference sequence). The chain's CDR3 is CASSETGSPQHF. CDR3 nucleotide sequence: TGTGCCAGCAGCGAAACAGGGTCGCCCCAGCATTTT.

The chain uses TRBV2 and TRBJ2-7; D is possibly TRBD2 (6 bases). V was pared by 6 bases and J by 3 bases, with 24 bases between. The CDR3 totals 17 residues. Looked up from germline, CDR1 is SNHLY and CDR2 is FYNNEI. The chain's CDR3 is CASSHSGERAGYYEQYF. The CDR3 DNA sequence: TGTGCCAGCAGCCATTCGGGGGAGAGGGCCGGGTACTACGAGCAGTACTTC.

The rearrangement joins TRBV11-1 to TRBJ1-4; no clear D. CDR3 size: 15 residues. In germline, CDR1 is SGHAT, CDR2 FQDESV (reference sequence). V was trimmed by 2 bases and J by 1 base, leaving 8 bases between them. CDR3 sequence: CASSLQGLTNEKLFF. DNA of the CDR3: TGTGCCAGCAGCTTACAAGGACTAACTAATGAAAAACTGTTTTTT.

The V gene is TRBV24-1, the J gene TRBJ2-1; weak D call: TRBD2 (5 bases). Looked up from germline, CDR1 is KGHDR and CDR2 is SFDVKD. V dropped 2 bases and J dropped 0 bases, with 13 bases sitting between them. This CDR3 region has 17 residues. The CDR3 DNA sequence: TGTGCCACCAGTGATTCCCAAGCGGCGGGCTCCTACAATGAGCAGTTCTTC. This gives the protein CATSDSQAAGSYNEQFF.

This clone is a singleton in its sample. The chain carries TRBV6-6 and TRBJ1-4; 9 bases map to TRBD1. The CDR3 sequence is 14 residues long. V dropped 5 bases and J dropped 5; count of bases not matched to a gene: 3. Germline V gene data show CDR1 as MNHNY and CDR2 as SVGAGI (reference sequence). CDR3 loop: CASSRTGENEKLFF. The DNA for the CDR3 is TGTGCCAGCAGTCGGACAGGGGAGAATGAAAAACTGTTTTTT.

V is TRBV4-1 and J is TRBJ1-2; D perhaps matches TRBD1 (6 bases). The CDR3 contains 14 residues. The V end lost 0 bases, the J end lost 7 bases, and 12 bases lay between the germline ends. Per the germline V gene, CDR1 is MGHRA and CDR2 is YSYEKL. In DNA form, the CDR3 reads TGCGCCAGCAGCCAAGATGCCAGGGGTCCTGGCTACACCTTC. Protein: CASSQDARGPGYTF.

This clone was counted once. The V call is TRBV10-2, the J call TRBJ1-1, with TRBD1 matching over 9 bases. CDR1 WSHSY and CDR2 SAAADI come from the germline V gene. The CDR3 has 16 residues. V shed 5 bases and J 0 bases; nucleotides not matched to a gene: 7. This CDR3 is CASSLPGQGMNTEAFF. The CDR3 bases are TGCGCCAGCAGTTTGCCAGGACAGGGGATGAACACTGAAGCTTTCTTT.

The genes are TRBV6-5 and TRBJ2-2, with D tentatively TRBD2 (6 bases). V was clipped by 7 bases and J by 1 base, with 13 bases between them. Germline assignment: CDR1 MNHEY and CDR2 SVGAGI. The CDR3 extends over 15 amino acids. CDR3 amino acids: CASTSGLLNTGELFF. The CDR3 bases are TGTGCCAGCACGTCGGGACTCCTGAACACCGGGGAGCTGTTTTTT.

The chain links TRBV2 to TRBJ2-7, with D hard to call. Per the germline V gene, CDR1 is SNHLY and CDR2 is FYNNEI. Trimming removed 3 bases at V and 0 bases at J, with 9 bases between. This CDR3 comprises 14 residues. CDR3 in amino acids: CASSDRPSSYEQYF. CDR3 DNA sequence: TGTGCCAGCAGTGATCGGCCTAGCTCCTACGAGCAGTACTTC.

CDR3 nucleotide sequence: TGTGCCAGCAGCCGACAGGGCTTTAATGAAAAACTGTTTTTT. Encoded protein: CASSRQGFNEKLFF. This chain joins TRBV5-4 and TRBJ1-4, with 7 bases lining up with TRBD1. CDR1 is SGHNT, CDR2 YYREEE, per germline (reference sequence). The length of the CDR3 is 14 residues. V lost 4 bases and J lost 4; bases outside the gene matches: 4. Together with reference TRBV5-4 and TRBJ1-4, the CDR3 gives the full variable domain: ETGVTQSPTHLIKTRGQQVTLRCSSQSGHNTVSWYQQALGQGPQFIFQYYREEENGRGNFPPRFSGLQFPNYSSELNVNALELDDSALYLCASSRQGFNEKLFFGSGTQLSVL.

The rearrangement joins TRBV6-5 to TRBJ1-5, with 7 bases fitting TRBD1. Germline V gene sequence: CDR1 MNHEY, CDR2 SVGAGI. The CDR3 sequence is 15 residues long. V trimming: 7 bases; J trimming: 0 bases; junction bases outside the gene matches: 6. The chain's CDR3 is CASNRGTYSNQPQHF. CDR3 bases: TGTGCCAGCAACAGGGGCACCTATAGCAATCAGCCCCAGCATTTT.

Comment on this clone: The same CDR3 arises from other DNA sequences in this sample as well. V is TRBV5-1 and J is TRBJ2-1; 9 bases map to TRBD2. The CDR3 extends over 14 amino acids. CDR1 and CDR2 (germline): SGHRS, YFSETQ. The junction had 4 bases not matched to a gene; V was cut back by 5 bases and J by 4 bases. The CDR3 loop reads CASRGGGDYNEQFF. The CDR3 bases are TGCGCCAGCAGAGGCGGGGGGGATTACAATGAGCAGTTCTTC.

The chain couples TRBV24-1 to TRBJ2-2; D is possibly TRBD1 (6 bases). With 1 base removed from V and 1 base from J, the gap between germline ends came to 12 bases. CDR1 is KGHDR, CDR2 SFDVKD, per germline. CDR3 size: 17 residues. CDR3 DNA: TGTGCCACCAGTGATTTTGCGGGCAGGGGGAACACCGGGGAGCTGTTTTTT. Protein: CATSDFAGRGNTGELFF.

The chain recombines TRBV5-1 with TRBJ1-6; TRBD1 might be the D (5 bases). V lost 1 base to trimming and J lost 9 bases, with 14 bases between them. CDR3 length: 15 amino acids. CDR1 and CDR2 from the germline V gene are SGHRS and YFSETQ. The CDR3 reads CASSLRQGVSSPLHF. The CDR3 DNA sequence: TGCGCCAGCAGCTTGAGGCAGGGTGTTTCTTCACCCCTCCACTTT.

The CDR3 here is CASSEPGQGFYGYTF. In nucleotides, the CDR3 is TGTGCCAGCAGTGAACCGGGACAGGGCTTCTATGGCTACACCTTC. The chain links TRBV27 to TRBJ1-2, with TRBD1 matching over 9 bases. Per germline, CDR1 MNHEY and CDR2 SMNVEV (reference sequence). This CDR3 comprises 15 residues. Losses at the gene ends were 5 bases for V and 4 bases for J; bases not matched to a gene: 8.

The CDR3 nucleotides are TGCGCCAGCAGCTTGGGACAGGGGTTTACTGGGGCCAACGTCCTGACTTTC. Amino acid sequence: CASSLGQGFTGANVLTF. V is TRBV5-1 and J is TRBJ2-6, with TRBD1 identical over 8 bases. The CDR3 loop spans 17 amino acids. The J segment lost 2 bases and the V segment lost 0 bases, leaving 4 bases of the junction unmatched. Germline CDR1 and CDR2: SGHRS and YFSETQ.

The gene calls are TRBV7-2 and TRBJ1-5; D is undetermined. Trimming removed 2 bases from V and 3 bases from J, with 5 bases in between. CDR3 size: 13 residues. Per germline, CDR1 SGHTA and CDR2 FQGNSA. The CDR3 spells CASSLTDNQPQHF. CDR3 bases: TGTGCCAGCAGCTTAACAGACAATCAGCCCCAGCATTTT.

The chain uses TRBV5-1 and TRBJ1-4; 8 bases fit TRBD1. This CDR3 spans 14 amino acids. V was clipped by 0 bases and J by 8 bases; unmatched bases: 3. In germline, CDR1 is SGHRS, CDR2 YFSETQ. The CDR3 sequence is CASSLGTGLEKLFF. The CDR3 nucleotides are TGCGCCAGCAGCTTGGGGACAGGGCTGGAAAAACTGTTTTTT.

This clone showed up just a few times. This rearrangement joins TRBV4-3 to TRBJ2-7; the D gene is possibly TRBD1 (5 bases). Trimming stripped 0 bases from V and 4 bases from J, with 16 bases between. CDR1 and CDR2 from the germline V gene are LGHNA and YSLEER. The CDR3 is 16 amino acids. CDR3 sequence reads: CASSQEGQGRYYEQYF. The DNA of the CDR3 is TGCGCCAGCAGCCAAGAGGGGCAGGGTCGATATTACGAGCAGTACTTC.

A remark on this clone: Other nucleotide sequences in the sample specify the same CDR3. The rearrangement joins TRBV6-5 to TRBJ2-5; 9 bases line up with TRBD1. This CDR3 has 13 residues. The ends lost 6 bases at V and 5 bases at J; junction bases unmatched: 4. Germline loops: CDR1 MNHEY, CDR2 SVGAGI. CDR3: CASSRDRDETQYF. The CDR3 DNA reads TGTGCCAGCAGCAGGGACAGGGACGAGACCCAGTACTTC.